These T cell receptor beta chains were read from a single sample in a study of CXCR3-negative and CXCR3-positive naive CD8 T cells. TCRdb reprocessed the 5' RACE reads, with one entry per CDR3 protein and no DNA. This listing includes over 150,000 distinct CDR3 sequences. Sequenced sample: naive CXCR3+ CD8+ T cells from blood. Every receptor here comes from a human donor in good health. Some clones in this sample may be carry-over from other donors' samples. CDR3s include the opening cysteine and the closing phenylalanine or tryptophan.

J gene,V gene,CDR3 protein
TRBJ2-7,TRBV7-2,CASFAADRAPYEQYF
TRBJ2-7,TRBV20-1,CSARDALAGESYEQYF
TRBJ2-7,TRBV28,CASSPWGGIDEQYF
TRBJ2-5,TRBV4-2,CASSHLEASGGSETQYF
TRBJ2-1,TRBV11-3,CASSMGTSGRANEQFF
TRBJ1-2,TRBV7-9,CASSLLNGVDGYTF
TRBJ2-1,TRBV29-1,CSVDEGQDYNEQFF
TRBJ2-2,TRBV7-6,CASSLVLAGVATNTGELFF
TRBJ2-5,TRBV29-1,CSVSYQETQYF
TRBJ2-7,TRBV5-1,CASSADLSGTGGYEQYF
TRBJ2-7,TRBV12-3/TRBV12-4,CASSFVGGGASSYEQYF
TRBJ2-7,TRBV28,CASSPYLTGSDEQYF
TRBJ1-1,TRBV20-1,CSAPDRKANTEAFF
TRBJ2-7,TRBV4-1,CASSQDDGIYEQYF
TRBJ1-1,TRBV7-2,CASSLEQGAVSAFF
TRBJ2-7,TRBV5-5,CASLTFTGGGYEQYF
TRBJ1-5,TRBV7-9,CASSLALGGDQPQDF
TRBJ1-4,TRBV28,CASSLIRGGEKLFF
TRBJ2-5,TRBV4-2,CASSQEEGGMYLGTQYF
TRBJ1-5,TRBV28,CASEGGDSNQPQHF
TRBJ2-3,TRBV28,CASSLLSGGDTQYF